One sample yielded the 23 T cell receptor beta chains listed below, sequenced in a study of vaccination effects on CD4 cells after COVID-19. With the ViraFEST assay, the study expanded antigen-specific CD4+ T cells using viral peptide pools, then sequenced them. Following culture for roughly 10 days, CD4+ T cells were isolated. The vaccine recipients had no prior SARS-CoV-2 infection, with negative nucleocapsid antibodies. Profiling relied on immunoSEQ multiplex PCR, and the TCRdb table lists in-frame clones only, not all of them. The sample has fewer than 70,000 clones; over 70% are singletons. These receptors lack a known antigen. Sequencing was performed on CD4+ T cells from PBMCs cultured with SARS-CoV-2 spike peptides, taken before COVID-19 vaccination. The receptors were gathered from a human donor who received a COVID-19 vaccine.

CDR3 coding DNA: TGTGCTAGTGGGGCTAGGCAGGGGGCGGGAGAGACCCAGTACTTC. It encodes CASGARQGAGETQYF. The rearrangement links TRBV12-5 to TRBJ2-5, with 8 bases identical to TRBD1. J was trimmed by 4 bases and V by 6 bases; bases with no gene match: 10. CDR3 length: 15 residues. Germline assignment: CDR1 LGHNT and CDR2 FRNRAP.

This clone was recorded only once. The chain carries TRBV6-2 or TRBV6-3 and TRBJ1-4, with D unclear. Germline CDR1 and CDR2: MNHEY and SVGEGT. Trimming shortened V by 6 bases and J by 3 bases, and 2 bases separated the two germline ends. The CDR3 consists of 11 residues. CDR3 nucleotide sequence: TGTGCCAGCAGCTCTAATGAAAAACTGTTTTTT. Translation gives CASSSNEKLFF.

CDR3 region: CASSLGASEETQYF. In DNA, the CDR3 is TGCGCCAGCAGCTTGGGGGCTAGTGAGGAGACCCAGTACTTC. The rearrangement joins TRBV5-1 to TRBJ2-5; D ambiguous. CDR3 size: 14 residues. V lost 0 bases and J lost 5, with 11 bases in between. Germline values: CDR1 SGHRS, CDR2 YFSETQ.

J is TRBJ1-4 and V is TRBV5-1, with D tentatively TRBD1 (5 bases). Trimming cost V 0 bases and J 8 bases, with 14 bases left between them. Germline loops: CDR1 SGHRS, CDR2 YFSETQ. The CDR3 totals 15 residues. The CDR3: CASSLAEGEKEKLFF. Here the CDR3 DNA reads TGCGCCAGCAGCTTGGCCGAAGGGGAGAAGGAAAAACTGTTTTTT. Full variable domain (remainder filled in from reference TRBV5-1 and TRBJ1-4): KAGVTQTPRYLIKTRGQQVTLSCSPISGHRSVSWYQQTPGQGLQFLFEYFSETQRNKGNFPGRFSGRQFSNSRSEMNVSTLELGDSALYLCASSLAEGEKEKLFFGSGTQLSVL.

The genes are TRBV29-1 and TRBJ1-1; weak D call: TRBD1 (5 bases). Germline V gene lookup returns CDR1 SQVTM and CDR2 ANQGSEA. Trimming shortened V by 4 bases and J by 5 bases, and 14 bases separated the two germline ends. CDR3 size: 13 residues. The CDR3 region has the DNA TGCAGCGTTGCCTGGACACCGCGGACTGAAGCTTTCTTT. Amino acids: CSVAWTPRTEAFF.

This rearrangement joins TRBV2 to TRBJ2-2, with TRBD2 matching over 8 bases. The CDR3 covers 14 residues. Trimming at V came to 9 bases and at J to 4 bases, leaving 7 bases not matched to a gene. The germline V gene has CDR1 SNHLY and CDR2 FYNNEI. As DNA, the CDR3 is TGTGCCAGTCGGGGGGGGGCGGGCACCGGGGAGCTGTTTTTT. This codes for CASRGGAGTGELFF.

This clone appeared a few times. This sequence joins TRBV6-2 or TRBV6-3 and TRBJ1-6, with D perhaps matching TRBD1 (5 bases). V was clipped by 2 bases and J by 6 bases, with 11 bases between them. The CDR3 length is 15 residues. Germline values: CDR1 MNHEY, CDR2 SVGEGT. The CDR3 DNA reads TGTGCCAGCAGTTACAGGGGACCTGTTAATTCACCCCTCCACTTT. Its protein product is CASSYRGPVNSPLHF.

The rearrangement joins TRBV7-2 to TRBJ2-2; the D gene is possibly TRBD1 (6 bases). Looked up from germline, CDR1 is SGHTA and CDR2 is FQGNSA. This CDR3 has 17 residues. V was trimmed by 1 base and J by 4 bases, leaving 16 bases between them. CDR3 nucleotides: TGTGCCAGCAGCTTAGTTTATACAGGGTTGGCCACCGGGGAGCTGTTTTTT. It translates to CASSLVYTGLATGELFF.

This clone was detected once. This sequence joins TRBV6-5 and TRBJ1-5, with a weak D call TRBD1 (5 bases). In germline, CDR1 is MNHEY, CDR2 SVGAGI. The CDR3 is 16 amino acids. V lost 0 bases, J lost 2 bases, and 11 bases lay in between. This CDR3 is CASSYSPGQGNQPQHF. The CDR3 nucleotides are TGTGCCAGCAGTTACTCGCCGGGGCAAGGCAATCAGCCCCAGCATTTT.

The chain is built from TRBV19 and TRBJ1-5; 7 bases map to TRBD1. The germline CDR1 and CDR2 sequences are LNHDA and SQIVND (reference sequence). J gave up 3 bases and V 5 bases, and 13 bases lay outside the gene matches. The CDR3 is 17 residues long. The CDR3 loop is CASSSSGVQGDNQPQHF. CDR3 DNA: TGTGCCAGTAGTTCTAGCGGTGTTCAGGGGGACAATCAGCCCCAGCATTTT. Full variable domain (rest looked up from reference TRBV19 and TRBJ1-5): DGGITQSPKYLFRKEGQNVTLSCEQNLNHDAMYWYRQDPGQGLRLIYYSQIVNDFQKGDIAEGYSVSREKKESFPLTVTSAQKNPTAFYLCASSSSGVQGDNQPQHFGDGTRLSIL.

The CDR3 DNA sequence: TGTGCCAGCGTACGGACTAGCGTAAGCACAGATACGCAGTATTTT. Encoded protein: CASVRTSVSTDTQYF. V is TRBV2 and J is TRBJ2-3; 9 bases align to TRBD2. CDR1 is SNHLY and CDR2 is FYNNEI in the germline V gene. The CDR3 totals 15 residues. J lost 0 bases, V lost 8 bases, and 6 bases had no gene match.

There are a few counts of this clone. The gene calls are TRBV28 and TRBJ1-2; 10 bases agree with TRBD1. Trimming cost V 7 bases and J 5 bases; bases outside gene matches: 7. The CDR3 totals 14 residues. Germline CDR1 is MDHEN and CDR2 is SYDVKM. This CDR3 reads CASISGTGVYGYTF. In DNA form, the CDR3 reads TGTGCCAGCATTTCCGGGACAGGGGTTTATGGCTACACCTTC.

By sample fraction, this clone is medium-sized (0.01 to 0.1%). The chain couples TRBV6-2 or TRBV6-3 to TRBJ2-3; no firm D call. CDR3 size: 15 residues. V shed 5 bases and J shed 0 bases, with 12 bases lying between them. Germline V gene sequence: CDR1 MNHEY, CDR2 SVGEGT. DNA of the CDR3: TGTGCCAGCAGTGCCCGACGGCCAAGCACAGATACGCAGTATTTT. This gives the protein CASSARRPSTDTQYF.

In its sample, this clone was seen once. The chain carries TRBV10-2 and TRBJ2-5; 8 bases are shared with TRBD2. The CDR3 totals 16 residues. Germline lookup yields CDR1 WSHSY and CDR2 SAAADI. The V gene end was trimmed by 3 bases and the J gene end by 1 base; junction bases not matched to a gene: 7. CDR3 amino acids: CASSEGASGFQETQYF. For the CDR3, the DNA is TGCGCCAGCAGTGAAGGAGCTAGCGGGTTCCAAGAGACCCAGTACTTC.

The chain carries TRBV19 and TRBJ2-1; D possibly uses TRBD1 or TRBD2 (7 bases each). Looked up from germline, CDR1 is LNHDA and CDR2 is SQIVND (reference sequence). The CDR3 sequence is 16 residues long. V lost 1 base to trimming and J lost 6 bases, with 16 bases between them. CDR3 protein: CASSIVRGGLGNEQFF. In DNA form, the CDR3 reads TGTGCCAGTAGTATAGTCAGGGGGGGCCTGGGCAATGAGCAGTTCTTC.

V is TRBV7-3 and J is TRBJ2-4, with 10 nucleotides matching TRBD1. Germline CDR1 SGHTA, CDR2 FQGTGA. Germline trimming cut 0 bases from V and 3 bases from J; bases unmatched to any gene: 8. CDR3 length equals 18 residues. CDR3 loop: CASSLTAPGQGDKNIQYF. The CDR3 bases are TGTGCCAGCAGCTTAACGGCCCCTGGACAGGGGGACAAAAACATTCAGTACTTC. The full variable domain, completed using reference TRBV7-3 and TRBJ2-4, is GAGVSQTPSNKVTEKGKYVELRCDPISGHTALYWYRQSLGQGPEFLIYFQGTGAADDSGLPNDRFFAVRPEGSVSTLKIQRTERGDSAVYLCASSLTAPGQGDKNIQYFGAGTRLSVL.

This rearrangement joins TRBV19 to TRBJ2-1; 9 nucleotides align to TRBD2. The CDR3 has 13 residues. Per the germline V gene, CDR1 is LNHDA and CDR2 is SQIVND (reference sequence). V was pared by 3 bases and J by 9 bases, with 3 bases of the junction left unmatched. Here the CDR3 reads CASSMLAGREQFF. CDR3 DNA: TGTGCCAGTAGTATGCTAGCGGGGCGTGAGCAGTTCTTC.

V and J are TRBV28 and TRBJ1-5, with TRBD1 identical over 7 bases. In germline, CDR1 is MDHEN, CDR2 SYDVKM. Trimming removed 4 bases from V and 1 base from J; junction bases left unmatched: 4. The CDR3 loop spans 15 amino acids. CDR3: CASSSSGGSNQPQHF. CDR3 coding DNA: TGTGCCAGCAGTTCTTCAGGGGGAAGCAATCAGCCCCAGCATTTT.

V and J are TRBV5-1 and TRBJ2-2; 9 bases map to TRBD1. Germline CDR1 and CDR2: SGHRS and YFSETQ. With 4 bases clipped from V and 1 base from J, the junction kept 5 bases outside the gene matches. The length of the CDR3 is 16 residues. The CDR3 here is CASSVTGGKNTGELFF. Here the CDR3 DNA reads TGCGCCAGCAGCGTCACAGGGGGCAAGAACACCGGGGAGCTGTTTTTT.

This rearrangement joins TRBV9 to TRBJ1-1; TRBD1 matches at 10 bases. The germline CDR1 and CDR2 sequences are SGDLS and YYNGEE. The V gene end was trimmed by 4 bases and the J gene end by 5 bases; junction bases not matched to a gene: 8. The CDR3 loop spans 15 amino acids. This CDR3 reads CASSPTDRGGTEAFF. The CDR3 region has the DNA TGTGCCAGCAGCCCAACGGACAGGGGGGGTACTGAAGCTTTCTTT.

J is TRBJ1-4 and V is TRBV14; D gene ambiguous. CDR3 size: 16 residues. Germline V gene lookup returns CDR1 SGHDN and CDR2 FVKESK. The ends were cut back, 0 bases at V and 8 bases at J, with 16 bases in the middle. The CDR3 nucleotides read TGTGCCAGCAGCCAAGACGGAGCGGGGTTCGCGGAAAAACTGTTTTTT. Translated, it gives CASSQDGAGFAEKLFF.

This clone was observed a few times. The CDR3 loop reads CASTASGQGAYEQYV. CDR3 sequence (DNA): TGTGCCAGCACAGCTTCGGGACAGGGAGCCTACGAGCAGTACGTC. The chain carries TRBV6-5 and TRBJ2-7; 9 bases are shared with TRBD1. This CDR3 region has 15 residues. Germline V gene data show CDR1 as MNHEY and CDR2 as SVGAGI. Losses at the gene ends were 7 bases for V and 2 bases for J; bases not matched to a gene: 9.

This chain joins TRBV5-1 and TRBJ1-6, with 10 nucleotides matching TRBD1. This CDR3 contains 15 residues. V lost 2 bases to trimming and J lost 8 bases; unmatched junction nucleotides: 4. CDR1 and CDR2 (germline): SGHRS, YFSETQ. DNA of the CDR3: TGCGCCAGCAGCTTACCCGGGACAGGGGATTCACCCCTCCACTTT. It is translated as CASSLPGTGDSPLHF.